The 17 T cell receptor beta chains reported below all come from one sample, sequenced in a study of shared clonotypes between healthy human individuals. As defined, naive CD8 cells were CD45RO-negative and positively selected for CCR7, with terminally differentiated effector memory CD45RA+ cells excluded. Method: immunoSEQ multiplex PCR; TCRdb's copy keeps in-frame clones and lacks some. In the table there are roughly 2,000,000 clones, less than 95% of which are singletons. Sequencing was carried out using naive CD8+ T cells sorted from blood. The receptors derive from a man aged 18 to 29 in good health.

The CDR3 region is CASSLYGTEAFF. The CDR3 nucleotides read TGTGCCAGCAGCTTGTACGGCACTGAAGCTTTCTTT. This sequence joins TRBV5-4 and TRBJ1-1; D remains unclear. This CDR3 has 12 residues. Trimming shortened V by 1 base and J by 4 bases, and 5 bases separated the two germline ends. Looked up from germline, CDR1 is SGHNT and CDR2 is YYREEE (reference sequence).

The chain has TRBV5-4 and TRBJ2-7; the D is unclear. The V end lost 3 bases, the J end lost 2 bases, and 6 bases lay between the germline ends. CDR3 length: 12 amino acids. Germline values: CDR1 SGHNT, CDR2 YYREEE (reference sequence). The CDR3 nucleotides read TGTGCCAGCAGCTGGGAAACCTACGAGCAGTACTTC. It specifies CASSWETYEQYF.

The rearrangement links TRBV15 to TRBJ1-6; 8 bases map to TRBD1. This CDR3 region has 15 residues. Per germline, CDR1 LNHNV and CDR2 YYDKDF (reference sequence). V shed 1 base, J shed 7 bases, and the junction held 3 bases outside the gene matches. The CDR3 sequence is CATSRGRTGNSPLHF. Written as DNA, the CDR3 is TGTGCCACCAGCAGAGGTAGGACAGGGAATTCACCCCTCCACTTT.

The rearrangement uses TRBV13 and TRBJ1-4; 8 positions agree with TRBD1. The CDR3 is made up of 16 amino acids. The germline V gene encodes CDR1 PRHDT and CDR2 FYEKMQ (reference sequence). Trimming at V came to 4 bases and at J to 8 bases, leaving 12 bases not matched to a gene. CDR3 in amino acids: CASSSKTGEELEKLFF. DNA of the CDR3: TGTGCCAGCAGCTCCAAGACAGGGGAAGAATTGGAAAAACTGTTTTTT. Full variable domain (missing parts from reference TRBV13 and TRBJ1-4): AAGVIQSPRHLIKEKRETATLKCYPIPRHDTVYWYQQGPGQDPQFLISFYEKMQSDKGSIPDRFSAQQFSDYHSELNMSSLELGDSALYFCASSSKTGEELEKLFFGSGTQLSVL.

The count of this clone is one. The chain couples TRBV7-9 to TRBJ2-7; D is perhaps TRBD1 (6 bases). Germline loops: CDR1 SEHNR, CDR2 FQNEAQ (reference sequence). This CDR3 has 13 residues. V lost 1 base and J 5 bases, leaving 9 bases between the germline ends. The CDR3 sequence is CASSLGRTDEQYF. As DNA, the CDR3 is TGTGCCAGCAGCTTAGGCAGGACAGACGAGCAGTACTTC.

This chain joins TRBV21-1 and TRBJ1-2. TRBV21-1 is listed as a pseudogene. The CDR3 covers 19 residues. In DNA form, the CDR3 reads TGTGCCAGCAGCAAAGCCGGTTACCTAGGACGCGGACGGGCCTATGGCTACACCTTC. Encoded protein: CASSKAGYLGRGRAYGYTF.

The gene calls are TRBV7-9 and TRBJ2-5, with D perhaps TRBD1 or TRBD2 (5 bases each). The CDR3 totals 14 residues. Trimming removed 6 bases at V and 5 bases at J, with 16 bases between. CDR1 SEHNR and CDR2 FQNEAQ come from the germline V gene (reference sequence). The chain's CDR3 is CASRELGEWETQYF. DNA of the CDR3: TGTGCCAGCAGAGAATTGGGGGAATGGGAGACCCAGTACTTC.

The chain has TRBV7-2 and TRBJ1-4; 7 bases map to TRBD1. The germline V gene encodes CDR1 SGHTA and CDR2 FQGNSA. V lost 0 bases to trimming and J lost 5 bases; unmatched junction nucleotides: 3. The CDR3 is 15 residues long. The CDR3 coding sequence is TGTGCCAGCAGCTTAGCCGGGACAGTCAATGAAAAACTGTTTTTT. This translates into CASSLAGTVNEKLFF.

The rearrangement uses TRBV7-9 and TRBJ2-7, with 10 bases lining up with TRBD2. The germline CDR1 and CDR2 sequences are SEHNR and FQNEAQ (reference sequence). This CDR3 has 15 amino acids. J lost 4 bases, V lost 6 bases, and 9 bases had no gene match. CDR3 in DNA: TGTGCCAGCAGTTCTAGCGGGGGCGGCTGGTACGAGCAGTACTTC. Residues: CASSSSGGGWYEQYF.

This rearrangement joins TRBV6-1 to TRBJ2-7; 9 bases fit TRBD1. J was trimmed by 2 bases and V by 6 bases; bases with no gene match: 2. Germline loops: CDR1 MNHNS, CDR2 SASEGT. CDR3 length: 13 amino acids. CDR3 bases: TGTGCCAGCAGACAGGGGGCCGCCTACGAGCAGTACTTC. It yields the protein CASRQGAAYEQYF.

V gene TRBV7-9 combines with J gene TRBJ2-5; D unclear. Germline lookup yields CDR1 SEHNR and CDR2 FQNEAQ (reference sequence). The CDR3 covers 13 residues. The ends were cut back, 6 bases at V and 5 bases at J, with 13 bases in the middle. DNA of the CDR3: TGTGCCAGCAGTCGAGGAGAGGAGGAGACCCAGTACTTC. Residues: CASSRGEEETQYF.

The chain combines TRBV7-9 with TRBJ2-7; D unresolved. Trimming removed 7 bases at V and 2 bases at J, with 18 bases between. Germline CDR1 reads SEHNR; CDR2 reads FQNEAQ (reference sequence). The CDR3 covers 15 residues. The DNA for the CDR3 is TGTGCCAGCACGGAAAAAGGGCAGGCTCCCTACGAGCAGTACTTC. Its protein product is CASTEKGQAPYEQYF.

The V and J genes are TRBV10-2 and TRBJ2-1, with D possibly TRBD2 on 6 matching bases. Trimming stripped 7 bases from V and 0 bases from J, with 13 bases between. This CDR3 spans 15 amino acids. Germline V gives CDR1 WSHSY, CDR2 SAAADI. The CDR3 protein is CASKAGRSSYNEQFF. DNA of the CDR3: TGCGCCAGCAAGGCGGGACGAAGCTCCTACAATGAGCAGTTCTTC.

The rearrangement joins TRBV5-1 to TRBJ2-3, with TRBD2 matching 9 bases. The CDR3 contains 15 residues. The V segment lost 3 bases and the J segment 4 bases; nucleotides outside the gene matches: 6. The germline V gene has CDR1 SGHRS and CDR2 YFSETQ. Here the CDR3 reads CASSSQREAPDTQYF. The CDR3 DNA sequence: TGCGCCAGCAGCTCACAGCGGGAGGCCCCAGATACGCAGTATTTT.

The chain recombines TRBV6-5 with TRBJ2-7; D not resolved. Trimming left V 0 bases short and J 3 bases short, with 12 bases between. The CDR3 extends over 15 amino acids. Germline V gene lookup returns CDR1 MNHEY and CDR2 SVGAGI. CDR3 nucleotide sequence: TGTGCCAGCAGTTACTCAGATCCCACTTACTACGAGCAGTACTTC. Its translation is CASSYSDPTYYEQYF.

To note about this clone: This specimen includes other DNA sequences encoding the same CDR3. V gene TRBV27 combines with J gene TRBJ2-7; 11 bases are shared with TRBD2. CDR1 is MNHEY and CDR2 is SMNVEV in the germline V gene (reference sequence). CDR3 length: 15 amino acids. V lost 3 bases to trimming and J lost 0 bases; unmatched junction nucleotides: 1. CDR3 in amino acids: CASSFGTSGSYEQYF. In DNA form, the CDR3 reads TGTGCCAGCAGTTTCGGGACTAGCGGCTCCTACGAGCAGTACTTC.

The DNA of the CDR3 is TGTGCCAGCCGGGACAGGGTCCAAGAGACCCAGTACTTC. This sequence encodes CASRDRVQETQYF. The chain carries TRBV2 and TRBJ2-5; 9 bases are a match to TRBD1. Germline trimming cut 8 bases from V and 1 base from J; bases unmatched to any gene: 2. The germline V gene has CDR1 SNHLY and CDR2 FYNNEI. The CDR3 contains 13 residues.